The next 22 T cell receptor beta chains were all read from a single sample in a study of CD8+ T cells in alopecia areata. After pooling, cutaneous lymph node cells were sorted with CD4, CD8alpha, NKG2D, NKG2ACE and other markers. Reverse transcription of extracted RNA yielded cDNA, which provided the sequencing template. Data came from immunoSEQ multiplex PCR; TCRdb stores just in-frame clones and leaves some out. Singletons are absent from the sample, which has 250,000 or so clones. Sequenced sample: CD4+ T cells sorted from a lymph node. The receptors derive from a C3H/HeJ mouse with alopecia areata. The MHC haplotype of the strain is H2-k.

To note about this clone: The germline and genes are mouse ones. Read sequence stops 4 residues before the CDR3 end, and the germline J gene provides the missing end. V gene TRBV1 combines with J gene TRBJ2-5, with D possibly being TRBD2 (7 bases). The CDR3 has 15 residues. The germline gives CDR1 NSQYPW, CDR2 LRSPGD (reference sequence). Trimming stripped 1 base from V and 2 bases from J, with 10 bases between. The part of the CDR3 DNA that was read is TGCACCTGCAGTGCAGTGGGGGGCTTCCAAGAC. This codes for CTCSAVGGFQD. The whole CDR3 sequence is CTCSAVGGFQDTQYF.

This clone has only a few counts. Each gene name is a mouse one. Read coverage stops 4 residues before the CDR3 terminus; the germline J gene supplies the remainder. This specimen includes other DNA sequences encoding the same CDR3. The chain recombines TRBV13-1 with TRBJ2-5, with 7 bases lining up with TRBD1. V trimming: 2 bases; J trimming: 3 bases; junction bases outside the gene matches: 0. The CDR3 has 13 amino acids. Germline assignment: CDR1 NSHNY and CDR2 SYGAGN. The covered CDR3 bases are TGTGCCAGCAGTGAACAGGGGCAAGAC. As protein: CASSEQGQD. The CDR3 in full is CASSEQGQDTQYF.

This clone was recorded a few times. Gene labels here are mouse ones. The read ends 4 residues shy of where the CDR3 ends; the end is completed using the germline J gene. J is TRBJ2-1 and V is TRBV17, with TRBD2 identical over 9 bases. In germline, CDR1 is MNHDT, CDR2 YYDKIL. This CDR3 is 14 amino acids long. V lost 2 bases and J lost 6; bases outside the gene matches: 2. The CDR3 DNA, read in part, is TGTGCTAGCAGTAGAAACTGGGGGGTTGCT. It encodes CASSRNWGVA. In full, the CDR3 reads CASSRNWGVAEQFF.

This clone was counted only a few times. The gene names here belong to mouse. Read coverage stops 3 residues before the CDR3 terminus; the germline J gene supplies the remainder. The chain couples TRBV13-3 to TRBJ1-6; TRBD1 matches 10 bases. TRBJ1-6 carries the ORF label, with uncertain function. CDR3 length equals 16 residues. After removal of 2 bases from V and 6 bases from J, the junction contained 5 bases not matched to a gene. CDR1 is NNHDY, CDR2 SYVADS, per germline. The part of the CDR3 DNA that was read is TGTGCCAGCAGTGAGCGGGACAGGGGCAGTAATTCGCCC. Translation gives CASSERDRGSNSP. The whole CDR3 sequence is CASSERDRGSNSPLYF.

This clone was counted between two and nine times. Gene names refer to mouse genes. The read terminates 4 residues ahead of where the CDR3 ends, so the germline J gene completes it. Distinct nucleotide sequences in the sample also encode this CDR3. V and J are TRBV19 and TRBJ2-1, with 9 bases lining up with TRBD1. The CDR3 runs to 15 residues. The germline V gene encodes CDR1 FNHDT and CDR2 SITEND (reference sequence). The V and J ends lost 3 bases and 3 bases, in that order; junction bases with no gene match: 4. CDR3 protein: CASSTRQGGYAEQFF. The sequenced CDR3 bases are TGTGCCAGCAGTACCCGACAGGGGGGCTATGCT.

Remarks on this clone: Gene labels here are mouse ones. The read terminates 4 residues ahead of where the CDR3 ends, so the germline J gene completes it. The gene calls are TRBV31 and TRBJ2-3; D is unresolved. The CDR3 is 15 residues long. In germline, CDR1 is GKSSPN, CDR2 SITVG. V lost 0 bases, J lost 0 bases, and 10 bases lay in between. The CDR3 is CAWSLKLPSAETLYF. CDR3 DNA, as far as it was read: TGTGCCTGGAGTCTAAAACTGCCTAGTGCAGAA.

To note about this clone: Mouse names are used for the genes. The CDR3 here is CASSTLTGGAPYAEQFF. The sequenced CDR3 bases are TGTGCTAGCAGTACCCTGACTGGGGGGGCGCCCTATGCT. The V call is TRBV17, the J call TRBJ2-1, with 12 positions matching TRBD2. The missing CDR3 end, 4 residues past where the read stops, is filled in from the germline J gene. Losses at the gene ends were 4 bases for V and 3 bases for J; bases not matched to a gene: 7. This CDR3 comprises 17 residues. Germline V gene data show CDR1 as MNHDT and CDR2 as YYDKIL.

With regard to this clone: Gene names are mouse gene names. The read ends 4 residues shy of where the CDR3 ends; the end is completed using the germline J gene. The chain carries TRBV19 and TRBJ2-2; 11 bases align to TRBD1. The CDR3 totals 13 residues. Germline values: CDR1 FNHDT, CDR2 SITEND (reference sequence). Unmatched junction bases numbered 3, after V lost 10 bases and J lost 4 bases. This chain's CDR3 is CASGTGGTGQLYF. CDR3 DNA, as far as it was read: TGTGCCTCCGGGACAGGGGGCACCGGG.

This clone was counted a few times. Gene names are mouse gene names. The read ends 4 residues early relative to the CDR3; the germline J gene fills the gap. The genes are TRBV3 and TRBJ2-5; 8 bases agree with TRBD1. CDR3 length: 15 residues. Germline CDR1 and CDR2: SNHLY and FYNGKV (reference sequence). V gave up 5 bases and J gave up 2 bases; unmatched junction bases: 6. CDR3 DNA, as far as it was read: TGTGCCAGCAGCGAAGACAGGGGCGCCCAAGAC. Protein sequence: CASSEDRGAQD. Given in full, the CDR3 is CASSEDRGAQDTQYF.

Worth noting for this clone: Germline and genes: mouse. Coverage ceases 4 residues before the CDR3 finishes, and the germline J gene fills in the end. The rearrangement joins TRBV13-3 to TRBJ1-1, with TRBD1 matching 7 bases. The CDR3 has 13 residues. The ends lost 6 bases at V and 1 base at J; junction bases unmatched: 3. Germline assignment: CDR1 NNHDY and CDR2 SYVADS. The chain's CDR3 is CASTTGWNTEVFF. CDR3 DNA, as far as it was read: TGTGCCAGCACGACAGGGTGGAACACA.

With respect to this clone: These gene names are mouse names. The read is 4 residues too short to cover the CDR3 end, so that end is filled in from the germline J gene. The chain links TRBV13-3 to TRBJ2-2, with 8 positions matching TRBD2. Germline V CDR1 and CDR2: NNHDY, SYVADS. The CDR3 is 17 residues long. V shed 4 bases, J shed 1 base, and the junction held 9 bases outside the gene matches. The CDR3: CASSPPDWAKNTGQLYF. CDR3 DNA, as far as it was read: TGTGCCAGCAGTCCCCCGGACTGGGCGAAAAACACCGGG.

This clone was picked up a small number of times. Genes here carry mouse names. CDR3 DNA (partial): TGTGCCAGCAGCCAAGAGGGGACAGACACA. Its translation is CASSQEGTDT. The full-length CDR3 reads as CASSQEGTDTEVFF. The chain joins TRBV5 to TRBJ1-1; 7 bases match TRBD1. The read gets to within 4 residues of the CDR3 end, and the germline J gene fills in the rest. CDR1 and CDR2 (germline): LGHNA, YNLKQL (reference sequence). Trimming removed 0 bases from V and 3 bases from J; junction bases left unmatched: 1. CDR3 length equals 14 residues.

Note on this clone: These gene names are mouse names. The CDR3 end falls 4 residues outside the read, so it is completed with the germline J gene. The genes are TRBV13-1 and TRBJ2-7; 8 bases match TRBD2. This CDR3 has 14 residues. CDR1 is NSHNY and CDR2 is SYGAGN in the germline V gene. Incomplete CDR3 DNA: TGTGCCAGCAGTGGCGGCTGGGGGGACCAT. As protein: CASSGGWGDH. The whole CDR3 protein is CASSGGWGDHEQYF.

This clone was detected a few times. Just one base apart from a much larger clone, this may be a read error. Gene names denote mouse genes. Read sequence stops 4 residues before the CDR3 end, and the germline J gene provides the missing end. The same CDR3 is also encoded by other DNA sequences in this sample. V gene TRBV13-1 combines with J gene TRBJ2-5; 8 bases are a match to TRBD1. The germline CDR1 and CDR2 sequences are NSHNY and SYGAGN. The CDR3 is 14 residues long. Trimming took 0 bases from V and 3 from J; bases not matched to a gene: 0. CDR3 loop: CASSDGTGQDTQYF. The sequenced CDR3 bases are TGTGCCAGCAGTGATGGGACAGGGCAAGAC.

This clone showed up just a few times. Mouse germline and gene names are used. Read coverage stops 4 residues before the CDR3 terminus; the germline J gene supplies the remainder. The chain recombines TRBV19 with TRBJ2-2; 7 bases line up with TRBD1. The CDR3 runs to 15 residues. CDR1 is FNHDT and CDR2 is SITEND in the germline V gene (reference sequence). V dropped 3 bases and J dropped 0; count of bases not matched to a gene: 2. The CDR3 loop is CASSKQGTNTGQLYF. Partial CDR3 DNA: TGTGCCAGCAGTAAACAGGGGACAAACACCGGG.

As to this clone: Any gene name here is a mouse gene name. The same CDR3 also results from other DNA sequences found in this sample. The CDR3 sequence: CASSFPDSYEQYF. CDR3 DNA (partial): TGTGCCAGCAGTTTCCCGGACAGTTAT. The chain combines TRBV14 with TRBJ2-7, with D perhaps matching TRBD1 (6 bases). The CDR3 is cut off 4 residues early in the read; its end comes from the germline J gene. Germline V gene data show CDR1 as SGHDT and CDR2 as FRDEAV. The CDR3 totals 13 residues.

Worth noting for this clone: Gene names are the mouse ones. The CDR3 end is not reached by the read, which stops 4 residues before it; the germline J gene fills it in. V gene TRBV5 combines with J gene TRBJ2-7, with D tentatively TRBD1 (5 bases). Germline CDR1 is LGHNA and CDR2 is YNLKQL (reference sequence). The CDR3 has 14 amino acids. CDR3 bases read: TGTGCCAGCAGCCAAGGAAGGGGAGAATAT. Translating it yields CASSQGRGEY. Given in full, the CDR3 is CASSQGRGEYEQYF.

A word on this clone: The listed genes are named as in mouse. CDR3 region: CTCRQGEYEQYF. The sequenced CDR3 bases are TGCACCTGCAGACAGGGGGAATAT. V and J are TRBV1 and TRBJ2-7; 8 bases agree with TRBD1. The read ends 4 residues before the CDR3 terminus; that terminus is restored from the germline J gene. CDR1 is NSQYPW, CDR2 LRSPGD, per germline (reference sequence). The CDR3 sequence is 12 residues long.

This clone was counted between two and nine times. Mouse gene names apply. The sequence runs out 4 residues before the end of the CDR3; the remainder is reconstructed from the germline J gene. The chain has TRBV13-3 and TRBJ2-2, with 8 bases identical to TRBD2. Germline V gene lookup returns CDR1 NNHDY and CDR2 SYVADS. The CDR3 is 14 residues long. The ends lost 6 bases at V and 1 base at J; junction bases unmatched: 2. The sequenced CDR3 bases are TGTGCCAGCAAGGACTGGGTAAACACCGGG. Protein product: CASKDWVNTG. The entire CDR3 protein reads CASKDWVNTGQLYF.

Regarding this clone: These gene names are mouse names. The CDR3 goes on 4 residues after the read ends, and that part is filled in from the germline J gene. V is TRBV19 and J is TRBJ2-4, with D maybe TRBD1 (5 bases). CDR1 and CDR2 (germline): FNHDT, SITEND (reference sequence). The CDR3 is made up of 13 amino acids. CDR3 bases read: TGTGCCAGCAGTATAGCCAGGGAAAAC. Translating it yields CASSIAREN. The entire CDR3 sequence reads CASSIARENTLYF.

As regards this clone: Gene names denote mouse genes. The read terminates 4 residues before the CDR3 end, so the remaining end is supplied by the germline J gene. The same CDR3 can be traced to other DNA sequences in this sample. This chain uses TRBV13-3 with TRBJ2-1; TRBD1 matches 7 bases. Germline V gene lookup returns CDR1 NNHDY and CDR2 SYVADS. The CDR3 covers 14 residues. The CDR3 protein is CASSDRTGEAEQFF. Partial CDR3 DNA: TGTGCCAGCAGTGACCGCACAGGGGAGGCT.

This clone was recorded a few times. Each gene name is a mouse one. Read sequence stops 4 residues before the CDR3 end, and the germline J gene provides the missing end. The J gene is TRBJ2-4, the V gene TRBV13-2, with 9 nucleotides matching TRBD1. Germline assignment: CDR1 NNHNN and CDR2 SYGAGS (reference sequence). This CDR3 is 14 amino acids long. The CDR3 bases that were read are TGTGCCAGCGGTGATGTCGACAGGGGGAAC. Protein product: CASGDVDRGN. The entire CDR3 protein is CASGDVDRGNTLYF.